What follows are 12 T cell receptor beta chains derived from one specimen sequenced in a study of blood T cell repertoires in COVID-19. Produced via immunoSEQ multiplex PCR; TCRdb's table is partial and in-frame only. The sample has approximately 440,000 clones; less than 95% are singletons. Input material: PBMCs or T cells enriched from blood (not recorded which). The receptors here all came from a man between 18 and 35 years old who had recovered from COVID-19.

The V call is TRBV18, the J call TRBJ1-4; tentatively, D is TRBD1 (6 bases). The germline CDR1 and CDR2 sequences are KGHSH and LQKENI. The CDR3 runs to 16 residues. V lost 1 base and J 0 bases, leaving 9 bases between the germline ends. The CDR3 DNA reads TGTGCCAGCTCACCACAGGGGGACGCAACTAATGAAAAACTGTTTTTT. Its translation: CASSPQGDATNEKLFF.

The chain has TRBV7-6 and TRBJ2-1, with 7 bases fitting TRBD2. V was pared by 5 bases and J by 5 bases, with 6 bases of the junction left unmatched. The CDR3 extends over 14 amino acids. Per germline, CDR1 SGHVS and CDR2 FNYEAQ. The CDR3 DNA is TGTGCCAGCAGCACCCCGGGACTAAACAATGAGCAGTTCTTC. Protein: CASSTPGLNNEQFF.

The V gene is TRBV6-5, the J gene TRBJ1-1, with no clear D. V was clipped by 2 bases and J by 1 base, with 8 bases between them. The V gene's germline CDR1 is MNHEY and CDR2 SVGAGI. This CDR3 contains 14 residues. The DNA for the CDR3 is TGTGCCAGCAGTTACGAGGGCCCGAACACTGAAGCTTTCTTT. Translated, it gives CASSYEGPNTEAFF.

In its sample, this clone was seen once. The rearrangement links TRBV3-1 (or the pseudogene TRBV3-2) to TRBJ1-2, with D unclear. Trimming removed 3 bases from V and 2 bases from J, with 10 bases in between. CDR3 length equals 14 residues. Germline lookup yields CDR1 LGHDT and CDR2 YNNKEL (reference sequence). CDR3 DNA sequence: TGTGCCAGCAGCCAGAGGTCGGCGAACTATGGCTACACCTTC. Protein: CASSQRSANYGYTF.

V and J are TRBV6-4 and TRBJ1-1; the D gene is possibly TRBD1 (5 bases). CDR1 is MRHNA, CDR2 SNTAGT, per germline. The V gene lost 5 bases and the J gene lost 4 bases, with 14 bases spanning the gap. The CDR3 consists of 14 residues. The CDR3 loop is CASSLWEGSTEAFF. In DNA, the CDR3 is TGTGCCAGCAGTCTCTGGGAGGGGAGCACTGAAGCTTTCTTT.

As concerns this clone: Other DNA sequences in the sample encode the same CDR3. The genes are TRBV28 and TRBJ2-7, with unresolved D. Germline assignment: CDR1 MDHEN and CDR2 SYDVKM. This CDR3 is 11 amino acids long. Trimming removed 4 bases from V and 4 bases from J, with 5 bases in between. The CDR3 sequence is CASSSGYEQYF. In DNA, the CDR3 is TGTGCCAGCAGTTCCGGGTACGAGCAGTACTTC.

The gene calls are TRBV4-1 and TRBJ1-1; perhaps TRBD1 as D (6 bases). V lost 1 base and J 0 bases, leaving 18 bases between the germline ends. The CDR3 spans 18 residues. Per germline, CDR1 MGHRA and CDR2 YSYEKL. The chain's CDR3 is CASSQVDSRGHLNTEAFF. CDR3 bases: TGCGCCAGCAGCCAAGTGGACAGCAGAGGTCATCTGAACACTGAAGCTTTCTTT.

This chain links TRBV3-1 (or the pseudogene TRBV3-2) with TRBJ2-7, with 15 nucleotides matching TRBD2. CDR1 is LGHDT, CDR2 YNNKEL, per germline (reference sequence). The CDR3 is 16 amino acids. V lost 3 bases to trimming and J lost 6 bases; unmatched junction nucleotides: 6. CDR3 DNA: TGTGCCAGCAGCCAGGGACTAGCGGGAGGACTGAGCGAGCAGTACTTC. Its translation: CASSQGLAGGLSEQYF.

The V and J genes are TRBV27 and TRBJ2-3, with TRBD2 matching 8 bases. Unmatched junction bases numbered 6, after V lost 7 bases and J lost 3 bases. The length of the CDR3 is 14 residues. Germline V gene lookup returns CDR1 MNHEY and CDR2 SMNVEV (reference sequence). The CDR3 DNA is TGTGCCAGCAAGGTGGCTAGCGGGACAGATACGCAGTATTTT. It translates to CASKVASGTDTQYF.

This sequence joins TRBV5-6 and TRBJ2-1; 7 bases map to TRBD1. Trimming took 4 bases from V and 4 from J; bases not matched to a gene: 8. This CDR3 has 15 amino acids. Germline V gene sequence: CDR1 SGHDT, CDR2 YYEEEE. The CDR3: CASSKDRLGYNEQFF. CDR3 nucleotides: TGTGCCAGCAGCAAGGACAGGCTCGGGTACAATGAGCAGTTCTTC.

The rearrangement links TRBV2 to TRBJ2-5; maybe TRBD1 (5 bases). This CDR3 has 13 residues. Germline-derived CDR1 and CDR2 are SNHLY and FYNNEI. The ends were cut back, 3 bases at V and 4 bases at J, with 9 bases in the middle. The CDR3 DNA reads as TGTGCCAGCAGTGATCGTACAGGAGAGACCCAGTACTTC. This encodes CASSDRTGETQYF.

The chain joins TRBV29-1 to TRBJ2-1; D call uncertain. The V gene's germline CDR1 is SQVTM and CDR2 ANQGSEA. The V end was cut by 3 bases, the J end by 7 bases, with 7 bases between. The length of the CDR3 is 11 residues. The CDR3 region has the DNA TGCAGCGTTGACGGGTTGAATGAGCAGTTCTTC. Its translation is CSVDGLNEQFF.